Below are 7 T cell receptor beta chains sequenced from a single sample in a study of blood T cell repertoires in COVID-19. Profiling relied on immunoSEQ multiplex PCR, and the TCRdb table lists in-frame clones only, not all of them. Here the sample spans over 200,000 clones, about 83% being singletons. Sequenced: peripheral blood. Every receptor here comes from a woman between 45 and 65 years old with acute or convalescent COVID-19.

This rearrangement joins TRBV27 to TRBJ2-1; D unclear. V gave up 1 base and J gave up 0 bases, with 10 bases separating them. This CDR3 contains 16 residues. The V gene's germline CDR1 is MNHEY and CDR2 SMNVEV (reference sequence). CDR3 residues: CASSLYWRSSYNEQFF. CDR3 sequence (DNA): TGTGCCAGCAGTTTATACTGGCGGAGCTCCTACAATGAGCAGTTCTTC.

The genes are TRBV10-1 and TRBJ2-7, with 9 bases matching TRBD1. This CDR3 spans 14 amino acids. V was clipped by 4 bases and J by 5 bases; unmatched bases: 6. Per germline, CDR1 WNHNN and CDR2 SYGVQD (reference sequence). CDR3 protein: CASSGGQGRDEQYF. The CDR3 region has the DNA TGCGCCAGCAGTGGGGGACAGGGAAGGGACGAGCAGTACTTC.

The rearrangement joins TRBV27 to TRBJ2-5; perhaps TRBD2 as D (5 bases). The germline V and J ends were trimmed by 4 bases and 1 base, with 13 bases remaining between them. This CDR3 region has 15 residues. In germline, CDR1 is MNHEY, CDR2 SMNVEV (reference sequence). As DNA, the CDR3 is TGTGCCAGCAGTTACGGTCTAGCAAGCCAAGAGACCCAGTACTTC. Translating gives CASSYGLASQETQYF.

This clone was found once. The chain carries TRBV11-2 and TRBJ2-7, with D perhaps matching TRBD2 (5 bases). V lost 7 bases and J 0 bases, leaving 28 bases between the germline ends. Germline loops: CDR1 SGHAT, CDR2 FQNNGV. The CDR3 length is 19 residues. CDR3 protein: CASTPGVRLQSIHSYEQYF. Here the CDR3 DNA reads TGTGCCAGCACCCCCGGGGTGCGATTACAAAGTATACACTCCTACGAGCAGTACTTC. Filled out from reference TRBV11-2 and TRBJ2-7, the complete variable domain reads EAGVAQSPRYKIIEKRQSVAFWCNPISGHATLYWYQQILGQGPKLLIQFQNNGVVDDSQLPKDRFSAERLKGVDSTLKIQPAKLEDSAVYLCASTPGVRLQSIHSYEQYFGPGTRLTVT.

Here the CDR3 reads CATSDGQGNEKLFF. The DNA for the CDR3 is TGTGCCACCAGTGATGGACAGGGTAATGAAAAACTGTTTTTT. This chain joins TRBV24-1 and TRBJ1-4, with 8 bases identical to TRBD1. The CDR3 totals 14 residues. J gave up 4 bases and V 3 bases, and 0 bases lay outside the gene matches. Per germline, CDR1 KGHDR and CDR2 SFDVKD.

The rearrangement links TRBV4-1 to TRBJ1-2, with D hard to call. Trimming took off 1 base at V and 6 bases at J, with 21 bases between the two ends. The CDR3 spans 17 residues. Germline V CDR1 and CDR2: MGHRA, YSYEKL. The CDR3 DNA reads as TGCGCCAGCAGCCAAGGGACTTTTTGGGGTCCCCCCGATGGCTACACCTTC. Amino acids: CASSQGTFWGPPDGYTF.

This sequence joins TRBV27 and TRBJ2-3; 8 bases map to TRBD2. Germline V gene sequence: CDR1 MNHEY, CDR2 SMNVEV (reference sequence). This CDR3 is built from 16 residues. V lost 6 bases and J lost 0; bases outside the gene matches: 8. The CDR3 sequence: CASRGAGDRSTDTQYF. The CDR3 DNA reads TGTGCCAGCAGGGGAGCGGGAGACAGGAGCACAGATACGCAGTATTTT.